In its sample, the clone carrying this T cell receptor (beta chain) was seen once. What it recognizes is unknown. Some clones are missing from TCRdb's copy, which holds only in-frame ones; the method was immunoSEQ multiplex PCR. The sample shows over 150,000 clones, approximately 90% of them seen only once. These data are taken from a study of T cell responses to AZD1222 COVID-19 vaccine. General study results and limits: The span of vaccine-associated CD4 TCRs extended across spike, with dominance at 160-218 and 743-854.

The sequencing here drew on peripheral blood, taken on day 0 of AZD1222 vaccination. This receptor was identified in an adult in good health.

CDR3: CASSLDSPNTEAFF. The DNA of the CDR3 is TGCGCCAGCAGCTTGGACAGCCCGAACACTGAAGCTTTCTTT. The chain couples TRBV5-1 to TRBJ1-1; D ambiguous. This CDR3 is 14 amino acids long. The V and J ends lost 0 bases and 1 base respectively, with 7 bases between them. CDR1 and CDR2 (germline): SGHRS, YFSETQ.